The 18 T cell receptor beta chains reported below all come from one sample, sequenced in a study of blood T cell repertoires in COVID-19. Some clones are missing from TCRdb's copy, which holds only in-frame ones; the method was immunoSEQ multiplex PCR. Here the sample spans 250,000 to 300,000 clones, around 90% being singletons. Sequenced material: peripheral blood. All receptors come from a man over 45 with acute or convalescent COVID-19.

The V and J genes are TRBV3-1 (or the pseudogene TRBV3-2) and TRBJ1-2, with D hard to call. Deletions cut 3 bases from V and 6 bases from J, with 11 bases between. Looked up from germline, CDR1 is LGHDT and CDR2 is YNNKEL (reference sequence). CDR3 length equals 13 residues. CDR3 loop: CASSHTTENGYTF. The CDR3 DNA reads TGTGCCAGCAGCCACACAACAGAGAATGGCTACACCTTC.

The chain links TRBV14 to TRBJ1-4; tentative D call: TRBD1 (6 bases). This CDR3 contains 17 residues. CDR1 and CDR2 from the germline V gene are SGHDN and FVKESK. Trimming took off 2 bases at V and 6 bases at J, with 19 bases between the two ends. As DNA, the CDR3 is TGTGCCAGCAGCCAAACTCCTCGATGGGGGCAGGATGAAAAACTGTTTTTT. Translating gives CASSQTPRWGQDEKLFF. Full variable domain (rest looked up from reference TRBV14 and TRBJ1-4): EAGVTQFPSHSVIEKGQTVTLRCDPISGHDNLYWYRRVMGKEIKFLLHFVKESKQDESGMPNNRFLAERTGGTYSTLKVQPAELEDSGVYFCASSQTPRWGQDEKLFFGSGTQLSVL.

The chain recombines TRBV5-6 with TRBJ2-7, with 7 bases fitting TRBD1. Germline-derived CDR1 and CDR2 are SGHDT and YYEEEE. This CDR3 has 15 residues. J gave up 3 bases and V 4 bases, and 10 bases lay outside the gene matches. This chain's CDR3 is CASSRAGGYNYEQYF. DNA of the CDR3: TGTGCCAGCAGCCGGGCAGGGGGTTACAACTACGAGCAGTACTTC. Variable domain in full (rest from reference TRBV5-6 and TRBJ2-7): DAGVTQSPTHLIKTRGQQVTLRCSPKSGHDTVSWYQQALGQGPQFIFQYYEEEERQRGNFPDRFSGHQFPNYSSELNVNALLLGDSALYLCASSRAGGYNYEQYFGPGTRLTVT.

This clone is a singleton in its sample. The chain links TRBV2 to TRBJ1-1, with unresolved D. This CDR3 is 11 amino acids long. Looked up from germline, CDR1 is SNHLY and CDR2 is FYNNEI. Trimming left V 6 bases short and J 7 bases short, with 9 bases between. The chain's CDR3 is CASSPKIEAFF. The CDR3 DNA reads as TGTGCCAGCAGCCCAAAAATTGAAGCTTTCTTT.

As to this clone: Within the sample, other DNA sequences also encode this same CDR3. The chain links TRBV2 to TRBJ1-2; TRBD1 matches at 9 bases. J gave up 6 bases and V 7 bases, and 6 bases lay outside the gene matches. Germline CDR1 is SNHLY and CDR2 is FYNNEI. CDR3 length: 13 residues. Here the CDR3 DNA reads TGTGCCAGCAATCTACAGGGGGCAGATGGCTACACCTTC. It codes for CASNLQGADGYTF. Filled out from reference TRBV2 and TRBJ1-2, the complete variable domain reads EPEVTQTPSHQVTQMGQEVILRCVPISNHLYFYWYRQILGQKVEFLVSFYNNEISEKSEIFDDQFSVERPDGSNFTLKIRSTKLEDSAMYFCASNLQGADGYTFGSGTRLTVV.

V and J are TRBV4-1 and TRBJ2-1; a possible D gene is TRBD2 (7 bases). The V end lost 4 bases, the J end lost 8 bases, and 12 bases lay between the germline ends. The CDR3 is 13 residues long. Germline loops: CDR1 MGHRA, CDR2 YSYEKL. The CDR3 DNA sequence: TGCGCCAGCAGCCGCCGAGGGGGGGATGAGCAGTTCTTC. It yields the protein CASSRRGGDEQFF.

The chain employs TRBV10-3 and TRBJ1-2, with D uncertain. Trimming stripped 6 bases from V and 6 bases from J, with 14 bases between. The CDR3 loop spans 13 amino acids. Looked up from germline, CDR1 is ENHRY and CDR2 is SYGVKD. The CDR3 here is CAISRTEDHGYTF. CDR3 sequence (DNA): TGTGCCATCAGCCGGACGGAGGACCATGGCTACACCTTC.

This chain uses TRBV6-5 with TRBJ1-2; D not certain. Germline CDR1 is MNHEY and CDR2 is SVGAGI. Trimming shortened V by 2 bases and J by 0 bases, and 7 bases separated the two germline ends. This CDR3 region has 14 residues. CDR3 loop: CASSYGSSNYGYTF. DNA of the CDR3: TGTGCCAGCAGTTACGGCAGTTCTAACTATGGCTACACCTTC.

The chain links TRBV6-5 to TRBJ1-1, with D possibly being TRBD1 (6 bases). Germline lookup yields CDR1 MNHEY and CDR2 SVGAGI. V lost 6 bases, J lost 10 bases, and 15 bases lay in between. This CDR3 spans 12 amino acids. Here the CDR3 DNA reads TGTGCCAGCAGCGAGGGGGTCAGAGCAGCTTTCTTT. It is translated as CASSEGVRAAFF.

This clone was seen a few times. The chain links TRBV4-1 to TRBJ1-1; no clear D. The CDR3 totals 14 residues. Germline V gene lookup returns CDR1 MGHRA and CDR2 YSYEKL. V was cut by 2 bases and J by 0 bases, with 7 bases left in between. The CDR3, as DNA: TGCGCCAGCAGCCAACAGAGGATGAACACTGAAGCTTTCTTT. It translates to CASSQQRMNTEAFF.

The V and J genes are TRBV6-6 and TRBJ1-6; a possible D gene is TRBD1 (6 bases). V shed 10 bases and J shed 7 bases, with 14 bases lying between them. The CDR3 is 13 amino acids. CDR1 MNHNY and CDR2 SVGAGI come from the germline V gene (reference sequence). The CDR3 DNA is TGTGCCATTGCGACAGGCCAGAATTCACCCCTCCACTTT. This translates into CAIATGQNSPLHF.

The sample holds one count of this clone. V is TRBV10-3 and J is TRBJ2-1; D might be TRBD2 (5 bases). The CDR3 length is 17 residues. The germline CDR1 and CDR2 sequences are ENHRY and SYGVKD. V dropped 0 bases and J dropped 15 bases, with 27 bases sitting between them. The CDR3 protein is CAISESISSDRLPRGFF. The CDR3 coding sequence is TGTGCCATCAGTGAGTCGATTAGCTCGGACCGCCTCCCTCGGGGGTTCTTC.

The chain combines TRBV2 with TRBJ2-3, with D maybe TRBD2 (6 bases). Per the germline V gene, CDR1 is SNHLY and CDR2 is FYNNEI. With 6 bases removed from V and 2 bases from J, the gap between germline ends came to 15 bases. CDR3 length equals 15 residues. The CDR3: CASRGGRFYTDTQYF. CDR3 DNA sequence: TGTGCCAGCAGAGGTGGGAGGTTTTACACAGATACGCAGTATTTT. The full variable domain, rest sourced from reference TRBV2 and TRBJ2-3, is EPEVTQTPSHQVTQMGQEVILRCVPISNHLYFYWYRQILGQKVEFLVSFYNNEISEKSEIFDDQFSVERPDGSNFTLKIRSTKLEDSAMYFCASRGGRFYTDTQYFGPGTRLTVL.

This clone has more than one count but fewer than ten. The rearrangement joins TRBV6-5 to TRBJ1-2, with TRBD1 identical over 7 bases. Germline trimming cut 4 bases from V and 5 bases from J; bases unmatched to any gene: 13. This CDR3 has 16 residues. Germline V CDR1 and CDR2: MNHEY, SVGAGI. The CDR3 nucleotides are TGTGCCAGCAGTTCCCCTAGACAGGGACGCTTATATGGCTACACCTTC. It translates to CASSSPRQGRLYGYTF.

This clone came up a few times. The chain links TRBV7-9 to TRBJ2-3; 10 nucleotides line up with TRBD1. J was trimmed by 4 bases and V by 5 bases; bases with no gene match: 6. The germline V gene encodes CDR1 SEHNR and CDR2 FQNEAQ (reference sequence). The CDR3 totals 15 residues. The DNA for the CDR3 is TGTGCCAGCAGCCTATGGACAGGGGGAGCAGATACGCAGTATTTT. Its protein is CASSLWTGGADTQYF.

The chain is built from TRBV2 and TRBJ2-7; TRBD1 agrees at 9 bases. The germline V gene encodes CDR1 SNHLY and CDR2 FYNNEI. J gave up 7 bases and V 1 base, and 11 bases lay outside the gene matches. This CDR3 is 16 amino acids long. The DNA for the CDR3 is TGTGCCAGCAGTGAAGGGGACAGGGATGGGTTAGAGGAGCAGTACTTC. Translated, it gives CASSEGDRDGLEEQYF.

This sequence joins TRBV2 and TRBJ1-2, with D possibly TRBD1 on 6 matching bases. The length of the CDR3 is 12 residues. CDR1 and CDR2 (germline): SNHLY, FYNNEI. Trimming pared 8 bases from V and 6 bases from J, leaving 13 bases between. CDR3 sequence reads: CASEGQGHGYTF. The CDR3 DNA follows: TGTGCCAGCGAGGGGCAGGGGCATGGCTACACCTTC.

The V gene is TRBV19, the J gene TRBJ1-1; 8 bases fit TRBD1. The germline gives CDR1 LNHDA, CDR2 SQIVND (reference sequence). The CDR3 length is 13 residues. J gave up 4 bases and V 6 bases, and 4 bases lay outside the gene matches. Here the CDR3 DNA reads TGTGCCAGTAGGACGACAGGGGTCACTGAAGCTTTCTTT. Translation: CASRTTGVTEAFF.